This TCR beta chain was retrieved from a study of vaccination effects on CD4 cells after COVID-19. Method: immunoSEQ multiplex PCR; TCRdb's copy keeps in-frame clones and lacks some. Here the sample spans around 79,000 clones, roughly 74% being singletons. After expansion with viral peptide pools in the ViraFEST assay, antigen-specific CD4+ T cells were sequenced. Upon completion of about eleven days in culture, CD4+ T cells were isolated. Nucleocapsid antibodies were negative in the vaccine recipients, who had never had SARS-CoV-2 infection. Days 3 and 7 saw half the medium replaced with IL-2 medium. V dropped 2 bases and J dropped 2 bases, with 6 bases sitting between them. Germline values: CDR1 GTSNPN, CDR2 SVGIG (reference sequence). This CDR3 spans 13 amino acids. This clone has only a few counts. Its antigen is not known.

The clonotype originates from a human donor who received a COVID-19 vaccine. This chain connects TRBV30 to TRBJ2-2; no clear D. The specimen comprised CD4+ T cells from PBMCs cultured with HCoV-229E spike peptides, sampled before COVID-19 vaccination. The DNA of the CDR3 is TGTGCCTGGAGTCTGGATAACACCGGGGAGCTGTTTTTT. As protein: CAWSLDNTGELFF.